Listed here is a single T cell receptor (beta chain). Trimming cost V 2 bases and J 3 bases, with 6 bases left between them. The CDR3 extends over 12 amino acids. CDR1 is SGHRS and CDR2 is YFSETQ in the germline V gene. The data originate from a study of cytomegalovirus exposure and HLA in healthy donors. A multiplex PCR was run with 60 Vbeta primers and 13 Jbeta primers. Data came from immunoSEQ multiplex PCR; TCRdb stores just in-frame clones and leaves some out. The data show roughly 60,000 clones, about 71% seen once. The receptor was isolated from a woman aged 60 to 75 in good health and CMV-seropositive. Sequences were obtained from PBMCs. V is TRBV5-1 and J is TRBJ2-7, with a weak D call TRBD2 (5 bases). CDR3 nucleotide sequence: TGCGCCAGCAGCTTCGAGGGCTACGAGCAGTACTTC. The encoded protein is CASSFEGYEQYF.